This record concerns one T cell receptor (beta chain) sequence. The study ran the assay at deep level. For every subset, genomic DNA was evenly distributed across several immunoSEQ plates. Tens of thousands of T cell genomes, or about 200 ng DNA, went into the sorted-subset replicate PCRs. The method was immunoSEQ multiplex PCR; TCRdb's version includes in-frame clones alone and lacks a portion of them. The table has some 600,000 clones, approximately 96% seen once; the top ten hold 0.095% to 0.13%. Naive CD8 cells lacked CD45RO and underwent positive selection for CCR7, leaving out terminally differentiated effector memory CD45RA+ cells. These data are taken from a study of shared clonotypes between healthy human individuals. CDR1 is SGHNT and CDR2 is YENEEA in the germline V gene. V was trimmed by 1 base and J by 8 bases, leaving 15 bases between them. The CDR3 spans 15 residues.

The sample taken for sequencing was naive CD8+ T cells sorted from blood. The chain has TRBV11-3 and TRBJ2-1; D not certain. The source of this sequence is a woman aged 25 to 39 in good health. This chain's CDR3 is CASSLGSVLNDEQFF. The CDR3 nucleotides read TGTGCCAGCAGCTTAGGCTCCGTTTTGAATGATGAGCAGTTCTTC.